These 14 T cell receptor beta chains were sequenced from one sample in a study of early T cells in non-severe SARS-CoV-2 infection. Via MiXCR, TCRdb re-called the 5' RACE reads, giving one row per CDR3 protein. The sample records around 98,000 distinct CDR3 sequences, approximately 11% being singletons. Sequenced sample: whole blood. Receptors were obtained from an adult who was a healthcare worker with PCR-confirmed SARS-CoV-2 infection or an uninfected control (not recorded which).

In this sample, this clonotype turned up a few times. This sequence joins TRBV19 and TRBJ2-5; D is uncertain. The germline V and J ends were trimmed by 2 bases and 4 bases, with 2 bases remaining between them. The CDR3 is 11 residues long. Germline CDR1 LNHDA, CDR2 SQIVND (reference sequence). The CDR3 region is CASSISETQYF. The CDR3 nucleotides read TGTGCCAGTAGTATATCAGAGACCCAGTACTTC. The full variable domain, completed using reference TRBV19 and TRBJ2-5, is DGGITQSPKYLFRKEGQNVTLSCEQNLNHDAMYWYRQDPGQGLRLIYYSQIVNDFQKGDIAEGYSVSREKKESFPLTVTSAQKNPTAFYLCASSISETQYFGPGTRLLVL.

This clonotype was recorded at least ten times. The chain carries TRBV12-3 or TRBV12-4 and TRBJ2-7, with TRBD1 identical over 7 bases. CDR3 size: 15 residues. With 2 bases clipped from V and 3 bases from J, the junction kept 7 bases outside the gene matches. This chain's CDR3 is CASSLPRQGIYEQYF. In DNA, the CDR3 is TGTGCCAGCAGTTTACCACGACAGGGAATCTACGAGCAGTACTTC.

This clonotype occurred many times. The CDR3 loop reads CASSPRQASGQYF. The CDR3 nucleotides are TGTGCCAGCAGCCCAAGACAGGCTAGTGGGCAGTACTTC. The chain uses TRBV12-3 or TRBV12-4 and TRBJ2-7, with D possibly being TRBD1 (6 bases). This CDR3 region has 13 residues. Deletions cut 6 bases from V and 9 bases from J, with 18 bases between.

This clonotype was detected many times. The chain uses TRBV20-1 and TRBJ2-7; TRBD1 aligns across 9 bases. After removal of 6 bases from V and 1 base from J, the junction contained 4 bases not matched to a gene. This CDR3 is built from 13 residues. The germline V gene has CDR1 DFQATT and CDR2 SNEGSKA (reference sequence). The CDR3 DNA follows: TGCAGTGCGTTCGGACAGGGGTCCTACGAGCAGTACTTC. This sequence encodes CSAFGQGSYEQYF.

The chain employs TRBV4-1 and TRBJ2-7; a weak D match, TRBD1 (5 bases). Trimming removed 4 bases from V and 11 bases from J, with 18 bases in between. The CDR3 extends over 13 amino acids. CDR1 is MGHRA, CDR2 YSYEKL, per germline. In DNA form, the CDR3 reads TGCGCCAGCAGCCGAGAGACAGATTCAGTAGAGTACTTC. Translation gives CASSRETDSVEYF.

The chain joins TRBV10-3 to TRBJ1-1; TRBD1 matches 10 bases. The V and J ends lost 6 bases and 6 bases, in that order; junction bases with no gene match: 1. CDR3 length: 12 residues. Looked up from germline, CDR1 is ENHRY and CDR2 is SYGVKD. CDR3 protein: CAISGQGAEAFF. CDR3 nucleotide sequence: TGTGCCATCAGCGGACAGGGGGCTGAAGCTTTCTTT.

The chain employs TRBV28 and TRBJ2-3; 9 nucleotides match TRBD2. V was clipped by 7 bases and J by 6 bases; unmatched bases: 11. Germline lookup yields CDR1 MDHEN and CDR2 SYDVKM. This CDR3 contains 15 residues. The CDR3 protein is CASTMGLAGSDTQYF. The CDR3 DNA reads as TGTGCCAGCACCATGGGTCTAGCGGGATCGGATACGCAGTATTTT.

This clonotype was counted many times. The rearrangement joins TRBV10-3 to TRBJ1-5, with D perhaps matching TRBD1 (5 bases). This CDR3 spans 13 amino acids. Per germline, CDR1 ENHRY and CDR2 SYGVKD. V lost 4 bases, J lost 5 bases, and 9 bases lay in between. CDR3 sequence (DNA): TGTGCCATCAGTGGCAGGGCCGATCAGCCCCAGCATTTT. This translates into CAISGRADQPQHF.

This clonotype has at least ten counts. This chain uses TRBV18 with TRBJ2-1; D is possibly TRBD1 (6 bases). Trimming took 3 bases from V and 4 from J, leaving 10 bases between them. The CDR3 is 14 amino acids. Germline V gives CDR1 KGHSH, CDR2 LQKENI. The CDR3 region is CASSPRTAYNEQFF. As DNA, the CDR3 is TGTGCCAGCTCACCCCGGACAGCTTACAATGAGCAGTTCTTC.

The V call is TRBV7-2, the J call TRBJ1-1; no firm D call. From germline, CDR1 is SGHTA and CDR2 FQGNSA. The V and J ends lost 3 bases and 3 bases respectively, with 2 bases between them. The length of the CDR3 is 11 residues. This CDR3 reads CASSFYTEAFF. The CDR3, as DNA: TGTGCCAGCAGCTTCTACACTGAAGCTTTCTTT.

This clonotype was recorded many times. The genes are TRBV6-1 and TRBJ1-5, with unresolved D. This CDR3 is built from 12 residues. With 3 bases removed from V and 10 bases from J, the gap between germline ends came to 10 bases. Germline-derived CDR1 and CDR2 are MNHNS and SASEGT. For the CDR3, the DNA is TGTGCCAGCAGTGACTTGCGGTATCCCCAGCATTTT. Protein: CASSDLRYPQHF.

At least ten counts were recorded for this clonotype. The chain joins TRBV9 to TRBJ2-5; TRBD1 might be the D (6 bases). Germline V gene data show CDR1 as SGDLS and CDR2 as YYNGEE. The CDR3 has 13 residues. V was cut by 4 bases and J by 0 bases, with 7 bases left in between. The CDR3: CASSRGYQETQYF. CDR3 in DNA: TGTGCCAGCAGCAGGGGGTACCAAGAGACCCAGTACTTC.

Only a few counts were recorded for this clonotype. The J gene is TRBJ2-5, the V gene TRBV4-1, with 10 positions matching TRBD2. This CDR3 has 16 residues. Looked up from germline, CDR1 is MGHRA and CDR2 is YSYEKL. V lost 4 bases and J lost 4; bases outside the gene matches: 9. The DNA for the CDR3 is TGCGCCAGCAGCCCCCCCAGGCTAGCGGGAGTAGAGACCCAGTACTTC. Protein sequence: CASSPPRLAGVETQYF.

In this sample, this clonotype turned up a few times. The rearrangement joins TRBV20-1 to TRBJ2-2; 8 nucleotides line up with TRBD1. This CDR3 has 15 amino acids. Germline V gene lookup returns CDR1 DFQATT and CDR2 SNEGSKA (reference sequence). J was trimmed by 4 bases and V by 0 bases; bases with no gene match: 4. The CDR3 reads CSARETGALTGELFF. The CDR3 DNA is TGCAGTGCTAGAGAGACAGGGGCCCTCACCGGGGAGCTGTTTTTT.